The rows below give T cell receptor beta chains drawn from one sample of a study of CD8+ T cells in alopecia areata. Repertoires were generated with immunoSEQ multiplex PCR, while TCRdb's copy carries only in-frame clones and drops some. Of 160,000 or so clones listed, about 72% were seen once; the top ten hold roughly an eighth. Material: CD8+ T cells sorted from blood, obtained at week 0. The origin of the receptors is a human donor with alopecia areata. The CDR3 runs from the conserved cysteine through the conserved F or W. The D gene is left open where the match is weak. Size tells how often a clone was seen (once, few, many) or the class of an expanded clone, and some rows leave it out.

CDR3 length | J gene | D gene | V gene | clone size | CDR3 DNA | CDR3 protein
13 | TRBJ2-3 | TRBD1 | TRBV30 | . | TGTGCCTGGGAAGGACAGGACCCAGATACGCAGTATTTT | CAWEGQDPDTQYF
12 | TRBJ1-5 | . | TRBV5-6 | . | TGTGCCAGCAGTCTCAGTAACCAACCCCAGCATTTT | CASSLSNQPQHF
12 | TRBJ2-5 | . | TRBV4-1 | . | TGCGCCAGCAGCATCGGAGGGGAGACCCAGTACTTC | CASSIGGETQYF
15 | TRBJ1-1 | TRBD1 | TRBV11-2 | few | TGTGCCAGCAGCTTAGGAACAGGGGGCTTCACTGAAGCTTTCTTT | CASSLGTGGFTEAFF
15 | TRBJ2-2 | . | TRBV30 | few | TGTGCCTGGAGTGAGGCGACCTCGAACACCGGGGAGCTGTTTTTT | CAWSEATSNTGELFF
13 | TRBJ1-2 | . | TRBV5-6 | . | TGTGCCAGCAGCTTGGGGGACAACTATGGCTACACCTTC | CASSLGDNYGYTF
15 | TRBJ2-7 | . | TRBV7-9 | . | TGTGCCAGCAGTCCAGGGGTTCTTAGCTCCTACGAGCAGTACTTC | CASSPGVLSSYEQYF
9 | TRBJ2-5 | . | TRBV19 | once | TGTGCCCAGGAAGAGACCCAGTACTTC | CAQEETQYF
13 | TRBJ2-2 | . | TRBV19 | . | TGTGCCGGAAGCCTGGTGCACACCAGGGAGCTGTTTTTT | CAGSLVHTRELFF
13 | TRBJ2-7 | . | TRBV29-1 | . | TGCAGCGTTGTTTTGCGTATATCCTACGAGCAGTACTTC | CSVVLRISYEQYF
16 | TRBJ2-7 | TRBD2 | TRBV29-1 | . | TGCAGCGTCGCGCCCCCACACAGTAGCGGGGCCTACGAGCAGTACTTC | CSVAPPHSSGAYEQYF
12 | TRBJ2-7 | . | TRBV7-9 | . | TGTGCCAGCAGCTTAGCGGGGCAGCCCCCCTACTTC | CASSLAGQPPYF
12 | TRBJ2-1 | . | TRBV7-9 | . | TGTGCCACCCGGGGCGGGGTACATGAGCAGTTCTTC | CATRGGVHEQFF
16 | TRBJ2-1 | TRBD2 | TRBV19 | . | TGTGCCAGTAGTAACGAGCGGGGGGGTCCCTACAATGAGCAGTTCTTC | CASSNERGGPYNEQFF
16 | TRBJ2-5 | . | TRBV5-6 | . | TGTGCCAGCAGCTTGGCCCTTTACACGGGGACGGAGACCCAGTACTTC | CASSLALYTGTETQYF
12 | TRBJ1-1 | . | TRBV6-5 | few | TGTGCCAGCAGCCCCCAGGGGACTGAAGCTTTCTTT | CASSPQGTEAFF
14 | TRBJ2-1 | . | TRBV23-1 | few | TGCGCCAGCAGTCACGGGACGATTGACAATGAGCAGTTCTTC | CASSHGTIDNEQFF
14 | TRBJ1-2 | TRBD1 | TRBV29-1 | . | TGCAGCGTTGAGGACAGGGAGGCAACTATCGGCTACACCTTC | CSVEDREATIGYTF
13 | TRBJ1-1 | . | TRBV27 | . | TGTGCCAGCAGTTCGCCGGTGGACACTGAAGCTTTCTTT | CASSSPVDTEAFF
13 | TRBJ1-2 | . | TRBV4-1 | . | TGCGCCAGCAGCCAAGCGGGCAACTATGGCTACACCTTC | CASSQAGNYGYTF
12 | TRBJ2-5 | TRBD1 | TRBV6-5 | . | TGTGCCAGCAGTTACGAAGGAACAGGGGAATACTTC | CASSYEGTGEYF
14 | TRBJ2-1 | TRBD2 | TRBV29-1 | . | TGCAGCGTTGGTCTAGCGGGGGGTGACAATGAGCAGTTCTTC | CSVGLAGGDNEQFF
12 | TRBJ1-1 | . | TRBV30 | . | TGTGCCTGGAGTGCTAGCGGCACTGAAGCTTTCTTT | CAWSASGTEAFF